Listed below are T cell receptor beta chains from one sample, sequenced in a study of T-cell memory formation after mild COVID-19. TCRdb processed the 5' RACE reads anew with MiXCR; each CDR3 protein has one entry. In the table there are about 57,000 distinct CDR3 sequences, 12% of which are singletons. Source material: PBMCs or a T cell subset sorted from them (not recorded which). These receptors all come from a man between 18 and 29 years old who had mild COVID-19 (a few samples of this study predate the infection). Cell type and time point are not known. CDR3s include the opening cysteine and the closing phenylalanine or tryptophan. The D gene is left open where the match is weak. The size of a clone is reported for some rows only, either as once, few or many, or as a class for expanded clones.

>-|TRBJ2-2|15|TRBV7-2|-
CASSSRLGNTGELFF
TGTGCCAGCAGCTCCCGACTCGGAAACACCGGGGAGCTGTTTTTT
>TRBD1|TRBJ1-4|12|TRBV28|-
CACGTVNEKLFF
TGTGCCTGCGGGACAGTTAATGAAAAACTGTTTTTT
>-|TRBJ1-5|15|TRBV16|few
CASSQTPFSNQPQHF
TGTGCCAGCAGCCAGACACCATTTAGCAATCAGCCCCAGCATTTT
>-|TRBJ1-5|14|TRBV11-2|-
CASSLGTFNQPQHF
TGTGCCAGCAGCTTAGGGACATTTAATCAGCCCCAGCATTTT
>-|TRBJ2-5|16|TRBV7-2|many
CASSLGGTSRRETQYF
TGTGCCAGCAGCTTAGGTGGGACATCGAGGAGGGAGACCCAGTACTTC
>TRBD2|TRBJ2-1|16|TRBV6-1|few
CASSYLAGANYNEQFF
TGTGCCAGCAGTTACCTAGCGGGGGCCAACTACAATGAGCAGTTCTTC
>TRBD1|TRBJ1-6|15|TRBV6-1|few
CASRPGGGYNSPLHF
TGTGCCAGCAGGCCAGGGGGCGGATATAATTCACCCCTCCACTTT
>-|TRBJ1-1|12|TRBV6-2/TRBV6-3|few
CASSAQRAEAFF
TGTGCCAGCAGTGCGCAGCGGGCTGAAGCTTTCTTT
>-|TRBJ2-1|14|TRBV4-2|-
CASSQVIRGNEQFF
TGTGCCAGCAGCCAAGTAATACGGGGGAATGAGCAGTTCTTC
>-|TRBJ1-1|12|TRBV6-5|-
CASSYGGTEAFF
TGTGCCAGCAGTTACGGGGGCACTGAAGCTTTCTTT
>TRBD2|TRBJ2-3|14|TRBV7-7|many
CASSGGGAGDTQYF
TGTGCCAGCAGCGGCGGGGGGGCAGGAGATACGCAGTATTTT
>TRBD1|TRBJ1-2|14|TRBV2|-
CASSAGTGGYGYTF
TGTGCCAGCAGCGCCGGGACAGGGGGCTATGGCTACACCTTC
>TRBD2|TRBJ2-5|15|TRBV9|-
CASSSRLAGAETQYF
TGTGCCAGCAGCTCCAGACTAGCGGGGGCCGAGACCCAGTACTTC
>-|TRBJ1-1|12|TRBV12-3/TRBV12-4|many
CASSLAGTEAFF
TGTGCCAGCAGTTTGGCAGGCACTGAAGCTTTCTTT
>TRBD2|TRBJ2-1|12|TRBV2|-
CASSGTSWEQFF
TGTGCCAGCAGTGGGACTAGTTGGGAGCAGTTCTTC
>-|TRBJ1-5|13|TRBV20-1|many
CSAIRQVNQPQHF
TGCAGTGCTATTCGACAGGTTAATCAGCCCCAGCATTTT
>TRBD1|TRBJ2-1|15|TRBV6-2/TRBV6-3|many
CASRGGTGGRNEQFF
TGTGCCAGCAGGGGTGGGACAGGGGGACGGAATGAGCAGTTCTTC
>-|TRBJ1-5|12|TRBV28|-
CASTWGNQPQHF
TGTGCCAGCACGTGGGGCAATCAGCCCCAGCATTTT
>TRBD1|TRBJ2-1|17|TRBV4-3|-
CASSQDPGQGGYNEQFF
TGCGCCAGCAGCCAAGACCCTGGACAGGGGGGCTACAATGAGCAGTTCTTC
>TRBD2|TRBJ2-2|16|TRBV28|-
CASSLMGGANTGELFF
TGTGCCAGCAGTTTAATGGGAGGGGCGAACACCGGGGAGCTGTTTTTT
>TRBD2|TRBJ2-5|16|TRBV6-6|few
CASSQGTSGRQETQYF
TGTGCCAGCAGCCAAGGGACTAGCGGGCGGCAAGAGACCCAGTACTTC
>-|TRBJ2-3|18|TRBV7-6|few
CASSLATGALAYTDTQYF
TGTGCCAGCAGCTTAGCGACCGGGGCACTAGCCTATACAGATACGCAGTATTTT
>-|TRBJ2-1|15|TRBV11-3|-
CASSLDGSSYNEQFF
TGTGCCAGCAGCTTGGACGGGAGCTCCTACAATGAGCAGTTCTTC